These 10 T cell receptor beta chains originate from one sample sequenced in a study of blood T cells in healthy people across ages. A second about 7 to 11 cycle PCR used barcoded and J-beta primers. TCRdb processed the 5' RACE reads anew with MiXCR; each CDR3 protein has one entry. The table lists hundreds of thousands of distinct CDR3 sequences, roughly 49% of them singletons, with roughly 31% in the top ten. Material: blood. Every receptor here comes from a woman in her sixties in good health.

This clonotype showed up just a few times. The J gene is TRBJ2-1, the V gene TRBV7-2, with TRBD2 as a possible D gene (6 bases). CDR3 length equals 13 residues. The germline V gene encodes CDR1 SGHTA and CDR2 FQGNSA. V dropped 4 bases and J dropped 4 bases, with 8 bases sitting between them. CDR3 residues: CASSWTTYNEQFF. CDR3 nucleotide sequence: TGTGCCAGCAGCTGGACTACGTACAATGAGCAGTTCTTC. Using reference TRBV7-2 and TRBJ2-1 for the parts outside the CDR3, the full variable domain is GAGVSQSPSNKVTEKGKDVELRCDPISGHTALYWYRQSLGQGLEFLIYFQGNSAPDKSGLPSDRFSAERTGGSVSTLTIQRTQQEDSAVYLCASSWTTYNEQFFGPGTRLTVL.

This CDR3 reads CSVRQGAQYF. The CDR3 DNA sequence: TGCAGCGTTCGACAGGGAGCCCAGTACTTC. The chain uses TRBV29-1 and TRBJ2-5; the match to TRBD1 covers 7 bases. This CDR3 contains 10 residues. Germline trimming cut 5 bases from V and 9 bases from J; bases unmatched to any gene: 3. The germline V gene encodes CDR1 SQVTM and CDR2 ANQGSEA.

The CDR3 loop reads CASSIRQGFGELFF. As DNA, the CDR3 is TGTGCCAGCAGCATCAGACAGGGGTTCGGGGAGCTGTTTTTT. V usage is TRBV7-3 and J usage is TRBJ2-2; TRBD1 agrees at 8 bases. The V gene's germline CDR1 is SGHTA and CDR2 FQGTGA. V lost 5 bases and J lost 7; bases outside the gene matches: 6. The CDR3 runs to 14 residues.

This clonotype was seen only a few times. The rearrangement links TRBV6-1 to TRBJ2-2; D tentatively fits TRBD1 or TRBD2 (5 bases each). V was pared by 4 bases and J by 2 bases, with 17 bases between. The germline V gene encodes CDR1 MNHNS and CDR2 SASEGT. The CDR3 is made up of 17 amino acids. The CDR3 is CASSGSPGRGNTGELFF. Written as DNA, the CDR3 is TGTGCCAGCAGTGGATCACCGGGACGGGGAAACACCGGGGAGCTGTTTTTT.

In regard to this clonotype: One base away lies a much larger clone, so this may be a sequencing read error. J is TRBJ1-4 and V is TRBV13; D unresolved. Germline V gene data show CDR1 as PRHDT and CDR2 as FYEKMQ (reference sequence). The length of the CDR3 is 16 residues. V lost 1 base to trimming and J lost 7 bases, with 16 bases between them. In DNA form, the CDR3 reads TGTGCCAGCAGCTTAGACTCAGGACCGGGTGGTGAAAAACTGTTTTTT. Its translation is CASSLDSGPGGEKLFF.

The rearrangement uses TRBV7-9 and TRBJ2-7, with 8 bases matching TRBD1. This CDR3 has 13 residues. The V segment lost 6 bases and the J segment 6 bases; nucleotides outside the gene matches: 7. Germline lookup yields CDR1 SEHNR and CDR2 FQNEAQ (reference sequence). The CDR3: CASSPQGVREQYF. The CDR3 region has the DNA TGTGCCAGCAGTCCACAGGGGGTCCGCGAGCAGTACTTC. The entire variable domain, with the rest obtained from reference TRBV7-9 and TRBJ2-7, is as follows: DTGVSQNPRHKITKRGQNVTFRCDPISEHNRLYWYRQTLGQGPEFLTYFQNEAQLEKSRLLSDRFSAERPKGSFSTLEIQRTEQGDSAMYLCASSPQGVREQYFGPGTRLTVT.

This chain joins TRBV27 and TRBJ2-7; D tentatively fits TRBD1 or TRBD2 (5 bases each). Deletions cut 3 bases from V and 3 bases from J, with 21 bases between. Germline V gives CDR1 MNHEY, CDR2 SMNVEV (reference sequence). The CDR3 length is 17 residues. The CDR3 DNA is TGTGCCAGCAGTTTGCCGCCCGACAGTTCGGAGGACTACGAGCAGTACTTC. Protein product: CASSLPPDSSEDYEQYF.

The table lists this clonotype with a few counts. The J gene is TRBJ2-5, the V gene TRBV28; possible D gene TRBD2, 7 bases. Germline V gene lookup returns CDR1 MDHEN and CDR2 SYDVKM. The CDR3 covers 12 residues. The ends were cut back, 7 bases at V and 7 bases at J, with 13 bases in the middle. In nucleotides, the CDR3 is TGTGCCAGCATGGGGGGGCTGGCGACCCAGTACTTC. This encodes CASMGGLATQYF.

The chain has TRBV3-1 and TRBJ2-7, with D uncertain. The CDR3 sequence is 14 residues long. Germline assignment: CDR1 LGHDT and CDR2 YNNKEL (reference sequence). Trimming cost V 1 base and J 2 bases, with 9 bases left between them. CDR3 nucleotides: TGTGCCAGCAGCCAAGGGGTTAGAGCCTACGAGCAGTACTTC. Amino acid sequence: CASSQGVRAYEQYF.

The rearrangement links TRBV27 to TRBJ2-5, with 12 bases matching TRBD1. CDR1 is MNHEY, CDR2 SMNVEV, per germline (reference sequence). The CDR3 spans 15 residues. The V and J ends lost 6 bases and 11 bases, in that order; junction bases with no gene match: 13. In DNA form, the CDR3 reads TGTGCCAGCAGCCGTACCGGGACAGGGGGCACTGAGCAGTACTTC. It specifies CASSRTGTGGTEQYF.